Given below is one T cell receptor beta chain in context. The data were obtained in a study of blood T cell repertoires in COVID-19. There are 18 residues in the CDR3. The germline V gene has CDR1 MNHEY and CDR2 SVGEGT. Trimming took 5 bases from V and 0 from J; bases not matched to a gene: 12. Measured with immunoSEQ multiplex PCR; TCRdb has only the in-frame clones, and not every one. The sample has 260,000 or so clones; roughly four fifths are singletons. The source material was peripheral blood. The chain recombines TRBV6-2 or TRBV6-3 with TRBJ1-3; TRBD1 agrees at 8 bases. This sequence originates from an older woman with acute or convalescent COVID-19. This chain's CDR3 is CASSDPLGTGFSGNTIYF. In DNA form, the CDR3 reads TGTGCCAGCAGTGACCCTTTGGGGACAGGATTCTCTGGAAACACCATATATTTT.